This TCR beta chain derives from a study of T cell repertoires in cytomegalovirus infection. Study-level information: Selection of CMV epitopes for the study included recently identified HLA-C-restricted and well-studied HLA-B-restricted ones. CMV infection plus the matching HLA type was flagged by public TCR beta signatures. General study findings and limits: In two of eight donors, the top clonotype was HLA-C-restricted CMV-specific.

A word on this clonotype: What it binds is not known.

TCRdb reprocessed the reads with MiXCR, giving one entry per CDR3 protein. This sample has 640,000 or so distinct CDR3 sequences, with around 35% found just once. This CDR3 is 14 amino acids long. The ends were cut back, 3 bases at V and 8 bases at J, with 14 bases in the middle. The germline CDR1 and CDR2 sequences are MNHNS and SASEGT. The rearrangement links TRBV6-1 to TRBJ1-5; the D is unclear. The sequence was obtained from a human donor in good health (CMV status not recorded). Some clones in this sample may be carry-over from other donors' samples. Sequencing used cultured PBMCs, obtained from culture after CMV antigen stimulation. The CDR3 protein is CASSEVGSSKPQHF. For the CDR3, the DNA is TGTGCCAGCAGTGAGGTCGGATCCTCCAAGCCCCAGCATTTT.